The TCR beta chain under discussion was sequenced for a study of blood T cell repertoires in COVID-19 (dated by TCRdb to the early 2020s). About the study as a whole: Samples from collaborators originated in the United States, Italy and Spain and spanned both the acute and convalescent phases of COVID-19. The material from the prospective study consisted of cDNA or gDNA derived from T cells, B-cell-depleted T cells, or PBMCs. Deeply sampled blood TCRbeta repertoires from subjects exposed to, actively infected with, or recovered from COVID-19 were included in the dataset. The repertoires were released in a freely available public database meant as a resource for research on the immune response to SARS-CoV-2. The samples were drawn from two sources: the first 160 participants of the ongoing ImmuneRACE study, and about 1,300 subjects contributed by 6 global collaborators. Sample metadata almost always included a de-identified subject ID, COVID-19 status, age in years and sex. HLA class I and class II types, where available, came from metadata supplied by the sample provider rather than from assay-based typing.

TCRbeta CDR3 regions were amplified from genomic DNA by means of the immunoSEQ Assay, a bias-controlled multiplex PCR. Processing in the source paper ran as follows. Nucleated cell counts per sample were estimated from amplification of reference gene primers within the assay. To quantify the absolute abundance of each unique TCRbeta CDR3 rearrangement, sequence reads were collapsed and filtered. For each sample, productive Simpson clonality was calculated by taking the square root of Simpson's diversity index across productive rearrangements. TCRdb holds this immuneACCESS table with in-frame rearrangements only. Some clones are missing; in checked studies, unresolved V genes explain under half, and the rest has no known cause. V and J calls and clone size are given by that table; D and trimming were obtained from the DNA. The sample has over 150,000 clones on record, approximately 86% of them singletons. Around 3.9% of the sample comes from the top ten.

Another Seattle source contributed samples from volunteer blood donors who had recovered from COVID-19. The collaborating institutions used their own protocols to collect whole blood in K2EDTA tubes. For TCRbeta analysis, collaborator samples were shipped as frozen whole blood, as isolated PBMCs, or as DNA extracted from either sample type. From V the trimming removes 8 bases and from J it removes 3 bases, while the gene matches leave 6 bases of the junction unaccounted for. The CDR3 measures 13 amino acids from cysteine to phenylalanine. Of all the DNA, just the CDR3 is kept, 39 bases in frame from base 1. The germline V gene (reference sequence) provides CDR1 PRHDT and CDR2 FYEKMQ. Overall study results and their limits: Clinical and demographic metadata were provided uncurated, with the amount varying by source and participant.

As to this clone: Its antigen is not yet known. No base quality values were provided; no much bigger clone lies one nucleotide off.

The sequence joins TRBV13 to TRBJ2-7, with 8 bases in between that match TRBD2. This TCR came from a woman in her sixties or seventies who had recovered from COVID-19. Sequenced input: peripheral blood. The CDR3 reads CASGSRGDYEQYF. The nucleotides read TGTGCCAGCGGTTCGCGGGGGGACTACGAGCAGTACTTC.